This T cell receptor beta chain was sequenced during a study of shared clonotypes between healthy human individuals. Study details: A donor's plate count was three for CD4 naive and three for CD4 memory; CD8 naive had two and CD8 memory one. General study points: Sorted-subset sequencing, rarefaction showed, was incomplete despite large depth.

From germline, CDR1 is SGHRS and CDR2 YFSETQ. The CDR3 is made up of 16 amino acids. V trimming: 0 bases; J trimming: 1 base; junction bases outside the gene matches: 7. At deep level, the assay was performed. Approximately 30,000 T cell genomes (roughly 190 ng DNA) went into each sorted-subset replicate. This table comes from immunoSEQ multiplex PCR, and its TCRdb copy is limited to in-frame clones, with some not included. The table records about 550,000 clones, roughly 95% of them present only once. Points on this clone: What it binds is not known.

Terminally differentiated effector memory CD45RA+ cells were left out of the naive CD8 fraction, which was CD45RO-negative and positively selected for CCR7. The V call is TRBV5-1, the J call TRBJ2-7; 7 bases match TRBD2. Input material: naive CD8+ T cells sorted from blood. The TCR was taken from a woman in her 30s in good health. The CDR3 DNA follows: TGCGCCAGCAGCTTGGGCGGGAGTCGGAGTTCCTACGAGCAGTACTTC. Translation gives CASSLGGSRSSYEQYF. Full variable domain (remainder filled in from reference TRBV5-1 and TRBJ2-7): KAGVTQTPRYLIKTRGQQVTLSCSPISGHRSVSWYQQTPGQGLQFLFEYFSETQRNKGNFPGRFSGRQFSNSRSEMNVSTLELGDSALYLCASSLGGSRSSYEQYFGPGTRLTVT.